The sequence of this T cell receptor beta chain was determined in a study of T cell responses to AZD1222 COVID-19 vaccine. Findings and limits, study-wide: With two AZD1222 doses given, Spike-specific TCR breadth and depth both rose. The span of vaccine-associated CD4 TCRs extended across spike, with dominance at 160-218 and 743-854. Clonal diversity may have been underestimated in mostly white British donors.

Libraries were prepared by immunoSEQ multiplex PCR; TCRdb keeps only in-frame clonotypes and omits some of them. The sample shows about 50,000 clones, 85% of them seen only once. Germline lookup yields CDR1 MNHEY and CDR2 SMNVEV (reference sequence). The CDR3 runs 13 residues. The V gene lost 6 bases and the J gene lost 5 bases, with 11 bases spanning the gap. To note about this clone: Its target is not known.

The receptor comes from an adult in good health. This chain uses TRBV27 with TRBJ1-5; D not certain. The specimen was peripheral blood, collected on day 0 of MenACWY control vaccination. The CDR3 coding sequence is TGTGCCAGCAGCCTCCGAGGTGATCAGCCCCAGCATTTT. It is translated as CASSLRGDQPQHF.